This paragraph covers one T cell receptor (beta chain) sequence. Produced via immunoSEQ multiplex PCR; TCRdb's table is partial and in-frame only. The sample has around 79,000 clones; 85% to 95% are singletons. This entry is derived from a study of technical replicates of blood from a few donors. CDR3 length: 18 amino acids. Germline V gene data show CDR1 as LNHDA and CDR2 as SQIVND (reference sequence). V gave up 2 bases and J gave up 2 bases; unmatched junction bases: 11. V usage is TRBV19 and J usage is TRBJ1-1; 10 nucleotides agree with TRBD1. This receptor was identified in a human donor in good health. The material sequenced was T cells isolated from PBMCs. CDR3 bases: TGTGCCAGTAGTATATTAACCATGACAGGGGGCGAAAACACTGAAGCTTTCTTT. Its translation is CASSILTMTGGENTEAFF.